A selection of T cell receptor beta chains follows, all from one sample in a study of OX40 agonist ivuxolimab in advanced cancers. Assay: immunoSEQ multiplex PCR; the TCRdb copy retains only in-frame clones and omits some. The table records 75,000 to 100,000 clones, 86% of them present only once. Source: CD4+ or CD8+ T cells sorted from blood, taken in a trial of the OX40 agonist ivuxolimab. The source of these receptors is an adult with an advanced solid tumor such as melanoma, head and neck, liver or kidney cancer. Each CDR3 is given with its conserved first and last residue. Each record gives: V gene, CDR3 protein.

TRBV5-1,CASRDIQGYIQYF
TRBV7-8,CASSAYRVGNTGELFF
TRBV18,CASSPPDKNTEAFF
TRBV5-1,CASSFQASSGANVLTF
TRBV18,CASSAGPNIPYEQYF
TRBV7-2,CASSLVGSSYEQYF
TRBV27,CASSSSGGGMGNQPQHF
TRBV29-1,CSVPTSGRASSTDTQYF
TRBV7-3,CASSSTGGPTDTQYF
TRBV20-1,CSAQRANEQFF
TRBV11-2,CASSSGRNSGNTIYF
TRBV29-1,CSVEPRGGYGYTF
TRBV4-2,CASSRGTANTEAFF
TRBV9,CASSVDGSNTEAFF
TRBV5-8,CASSLYGDRAEAFF
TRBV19,CASRRDRAAYTF
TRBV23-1,CARSREYGPGELFF
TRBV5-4,CASRTSGTYNEQFF
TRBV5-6,CASSLGPRDNEKLFF
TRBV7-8,CASSADRPGLAGGPHEQYF
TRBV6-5,CASSYSHGGKLFF
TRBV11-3,CASSLARGNEQFF
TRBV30,CAWTQGADEKLFF
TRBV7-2,CASSPGTSGNNEQFF
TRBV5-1,CASSLGTGGSAFF
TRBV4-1,CASSQLPQDTQYF
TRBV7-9,CASSLDGQGVNEQFF
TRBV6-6,CASSYSGRGNQPQHF